Presented here are 9 T cell receptor beta chains from one specimen sequenced in a study of T cell responses to AZD1222 COVID-19 vaccine. TCRdb keeps only in-frame clones here, not all; method: immunoSEQ multiplex PCR. The repertoire holds about 150,000 clones, with over 85% as singletons. Sequencing used peripheral blood, obtained on day 0 of AZD1222 vaccination. All receptors come from an adult in good health.

The chain couples TRBV10-1 to TRBJ2-1, with 8 bases that match TRBD2. V was pared by 9 bases and J by 7 bases, with 14 bases of the junction left unmatched. Per germline, CDR1 WNHNN and CDR2 SYGVQD (reference sequence). The CDR3 has 15 amino acids. The CDR3 loop reads CASAPGLGAGNEQFF. In DNA form, the CDR3 reads TGCGCCAGTGCCCCGGGACTAGGGGCGGGGAATGAGCAGTTCTTC.

The chain carries TRBV5-1 and TRBJ2-3, with D unresolved. Trimming pared 0 bases from V and 6 bases from J, leaving 2 bases between. Per the germline V gene, CDR1 is SGHRS and CDR2 is YFSETQ. This CDR3 region has 11 residues. The CDR3 sequence: CASSLGDTQYF. CDR3 bases: TGCGCCAGCAGCTTGGGGGATACGCAGTATTTT. Looking up the rest from reference TRBV5-1 and TRBJ2-3 gives the full variable domain: KAGVTQTPRYLIKTRGQQVTLSCSPISGHRSVSWYQQTPGQGLQFLFEYFSETQRNKGNFPGRFSGRQFSNSRSEMNVSTLELGDSALYLCASSLGDTQYFGPGTRLTVL.

The chain uses TRBV9 and TRBJ2-6, with 9 bases aligning to TRBD1. Losses at the gene ends were 3 bases for V and 0 bases for J; bases not matched to a gene: 7. The germline CDR1 and CDR2 sequences are SGDLS and YYNGEE. The CDR3 has 18 amino acids. The CDR3 coding sequence is TGTGCCAGCAGCGGCCGGACAGGGGTACTCTCTGGGGCCAACGTCCTGACTTTC. Protein sequence: CASSGRTGVLSGANVLTF.

V and J are TRBV30 and TRBJ2-1, with TRBD2 identical over 8 bases. Germline V gives CDR1 GTSNPN, CDR2 SVGIG (reference sequence). The length of the CDR3 is 14 residues. V shed 6 bases, J shed 7 bases, and the junction held 11 bases outside the gene matches. The CDR3 sequence is CACVVGRASNEQFF. DNA of the CDR3: TGTGCCTGTGTCGTCGGGAGGGCCTCAAATGAGCAGTTCTTC. Supplemented by reference TRBV30 and TRBJ2-1, the full variable domain reads SQTIHQWPATLVQPVGSPLSLECTVEGTSNPNLYWYRQAAGRGLQLLFYSVGIGQISSEVPQNLSASRPQDRQFILSSKKLLLSDSGFYLCACVVGRASNEQFFGPGTRLTVL.

The chain recombines TRBV4-1 with TRBJ2-5, with 9 bases aligning to TRBD1. From germline, CDR1 is MGHRA and CDR2 YSYEKL. This CDR3 contains 16 residues. V lost 0 bases to trimming and J lost 4 bases; unmatched junction nucleotides: 6. Here the CDR3 reads CASSQEGTGNIETQYF. CDR3 coding DNA: TGCGCCAGCAGCCAAGAGGGGACAGGGAATATAGAGACCCAGTACTTC.

V usage is TRBV6-5 and J usage is TRBJ1-4; the D gene is possibly TRBD1 (6 bases). Trimming left V 6 bases short and J 0 bases short, with 11 bases between. CDR3 length: 15 residues. Germline V gene sequence: CDR1 MNHEY, CDR2 SVGAGI. CDR3 protein: CASSATGTTNEKLFF. Written as DNA, the CDR3 is TGTGCCAGCAGCGCGACAGGTACAACTAATGAAAAACTGTTTTTT.

The rearrangement links TRBV3-1 (or the pseudogene TRBV3-2) to TRBJ2-5; 12 bases align to TRBD2. This CDR3 region has 16 residues. Looked up from germline, CDR1 is LGHDT and CDR2 is YNNKEL (reference sequence). Trimming removed 4 bases from V and 1 base from J; junction bases left unmatched: 4. The CDR3 nucleotides are TGTGCCAGCAGCCCCAGACTAGCGGGGGCCCAAGAGACCCAGTACTTC. The encoded protein is CASSPRLAGAQETQYF.

In this sample, this clone turned up once. The junction and the germline gene differ at one end; a read error may be behind it. The chain uses TRBV7-7 and TRBJ1-1; D is ambiguous. The germline CDR1 and CDR2 sequences are SSHAT and FNYEAQ (reference sequence). The CDR3 has 15 residues. CDR3 DNA sequence: TGTGCTAGCAGCAAACCCGGTCGGGGTTTAACTGAAGCTTTCTTT. Translated, it gives CASSKPGRGLTEAFF. Using reference TRBV7-7 and TRBJ1-1 for the parts outside the CDR3, the full variable domain is GAGVSQSPRYKVTKRGQDVTLRCDPISSHATLYWYQQALGQGPEFLTYFNYEAQPDKSGLPSDRFSAERPEGSISTLTIQRTEQRDSAMYRCASSKPGRGLTEAFFGQGTRLTVV.

Only a few counts were recorded for this clone. The chain combines TRBV7-9 with TRBJ1-1; D uncertain. This CDR3 has 13 residues. Trimming stripped 7 bases from V and 4 bases from J, with 13 bases between. CDR1 and CDR2 (germline): SEHNR, FQNEAQ (reference sequence). The CDR3, as DNA: TGTGCCAGCAACGACATGGTAGTCACTGAAGCTTTCTTT. This gives the protein CASNDMVVTEAFF.